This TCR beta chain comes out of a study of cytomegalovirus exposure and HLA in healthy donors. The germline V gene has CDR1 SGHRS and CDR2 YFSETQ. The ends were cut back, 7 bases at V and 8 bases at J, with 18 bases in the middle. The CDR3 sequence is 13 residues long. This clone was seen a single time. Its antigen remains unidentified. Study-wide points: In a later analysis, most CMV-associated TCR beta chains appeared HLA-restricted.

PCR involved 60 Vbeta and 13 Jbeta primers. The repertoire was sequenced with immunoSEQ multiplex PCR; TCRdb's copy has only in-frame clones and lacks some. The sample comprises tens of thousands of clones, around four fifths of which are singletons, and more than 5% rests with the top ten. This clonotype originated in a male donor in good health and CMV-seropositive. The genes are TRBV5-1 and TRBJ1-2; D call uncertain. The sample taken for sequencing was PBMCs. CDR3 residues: CASRGNSEGGYTF. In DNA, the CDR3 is TGCGCCAGCCGAGGGAACTCAGAGGGAGGCTACACCTTC.